This TCR beta chain was captured by sequencing in a study of identical twins. This clonotype was seen more than once but under ten times. The antigen remains undetermined. Study results and limitations: Invariant populations such as MAIT and iNKT cells could partly muddle zero-insertion analyses. Abundant cord blood beta clonotypes carried fewer insertions; memory repertoires showed none.

This CDR3 region has 16 residues. Trimming shortened V by 4 bases and J by 2 bases, and 18 bases separated the two germline ends. CDR1 is SGHAT, CDR2 FQNNGV, per germline. A universal primer site was incorporated via template switching, and the cDNA contained unique molecular identifiers. Using its own MiXCR run on the 5' RACE reads, TCRdb lists one record per CDR3 protein. The sample consists of a few hundred thousand distinct CDR3 sequences, just under 9.5% of them appearing once. Separately, the same data were catalogued under a study of yellow fever vaccine responses in identical twins.

V and J are TRBV11-2 and TRBJ2-7; the D gene is possibly TRBD1 (7 bases). This receptor was taken from a woman aged 18-29 years in good health. The sample consisted of CD8+ T cells sorted from blood. The CDR3 loop is CASSSTLRDRPYEQYF. The CDR3 coding sequence is TGTGCCAGCAGCTCCACTCTGCGGGACAGACCCTACGAGCAGTACTTC.